This TCR beta chain was recovered during a study of T cell changes during pregnancy in multiple sclerosis. The germline gives CDR1 LGHNA, CDR2 YNFKEQ. J gave up 0 bases and V 0 bases, and 8 bases lay outside the gene matches. CDR3 length: 18 residues. Libraries were prepared by immunoSEQ multiplex PCR; TCRdb keeps only in-frame clonotypes and omits some of them. The top ten hold around 3.3% of the sample, which has about 34,000 clones, 85% to 90% seen once. The source is a female donor with multiple sclerosis, enrolled in a pregnancy study. V is TRBV4-2 and J is TRBJ2-3; 8 nucleotides agree with TRBD2. The sequenced sample was CD8+ T cells from peripheral blood mononuclear cells, obtained in the third trimester of pregnancy. CDR3 nucleotides: TGTGCCAGCAGCCAAGAGCCCAGCGGGGGTCCTAGCACAGATACGCAGTATTTT. As protein: CASSQEPSGGPSTDTQYF.